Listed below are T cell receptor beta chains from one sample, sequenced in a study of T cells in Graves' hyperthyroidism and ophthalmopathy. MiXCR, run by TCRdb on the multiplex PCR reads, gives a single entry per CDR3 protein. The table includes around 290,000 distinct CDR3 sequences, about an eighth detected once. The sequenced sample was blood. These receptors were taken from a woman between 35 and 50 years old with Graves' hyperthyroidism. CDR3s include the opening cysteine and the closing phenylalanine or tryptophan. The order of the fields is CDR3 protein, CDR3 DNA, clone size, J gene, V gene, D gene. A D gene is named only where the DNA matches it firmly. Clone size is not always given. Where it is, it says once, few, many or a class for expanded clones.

CASNMWKDRGDEKLFF TGTGCCAGCAATATGTGGAAGGACAGGGGTGATGAAAAACTGTTTTTT many TRBJ1-4 TRBV2 TRBD1
CASSSGTRSYNEQFF TGTGCCAGCAGTTCCGGGACTCGCTCCTACAATGAGCAGTTCTTC few TRBJ2-1 TRBV6-1 .
CASSQDGTSGRGSETQYF TGCGCCAGCAGCCAAGATGGCACTAGCGGGAGAGGATCAGAGACCCAGTACTTC few TRBJ2-5 TRBV4-1 TRBD2
CASSLGRAGNTIYF TGTGCCAGCAGTTTAGGGCGTGCTGGAAACACCATATATTTT many TRBJ1-3 TRBV27 .
CASSYDVNRNEQFF TGTGCCAGCAGTTACGACGTCAACAGGAATGAGCAGTTCTTC many TRBJ2-1 TRBV6-2/TRBV6-3 .
CAGTTGGETQYF TGTGCCGGAACCACAGGGGGAGAGACCCAGTACTTC many TRBJ2-5 TRBV2 TRBD1
CATSEDTGYGYTF TGTGCCACCAGTGAGGATACGGGTTATGGCTACACCTTC . TRBJ1-2 TRBV24-1 .
CASSLGGTSGEQYF TGTGCCAGCAGTTTAGGGGGAACTTCGGGTGAGCAGTACTTC many TRBJ2-7 TRBV27 .
CASSPLLRGLREQYF TGTGCCAGCAGTCCCCTACTTAGGGGATTAAGGGAGCAGTACTTC . TRBJ2-7 TRBV28 .
CASSPGREEDTQYF TGTGCCAGCTCACCTGGGCGGGAGGAAGATACGCAGTATTTT . TRBJ2-3 TRBV18 TRBD2
CASSRDLRGQAFF TGTGCCAGCAGCCGAGACCTCAGGGGACAAGCTTTCTTT many TRBJ1-1 TRBV3-1 .
CASSEVVAGAPGYEQYF TGTGCCAGCAGTGAAGTGGTCGCGGGAGCGCCGGGGTACGAGCAGTACTTC many TRBJ2-7 TRBV25-1 TRBD2
CASSYTGGITEAFF TGTGCCAGCAGTTACACAGGGGGCATAACTGAAGCTTTCTTT many TRBJ1-1 TRBV6-6 TRBD1
CAIWASENNEQFF TGTGCCATCTGGGCTAGCGAGAACAATGAGCAGTTCTTC few TRBJ2-1 TRBV10-3 .
CSVEGGGTEAFF TGCAGCGTTGAAGGGGGAGGCACTGAAGCTTTCTTT . TRBJ1-1 TRBV29-1 .
CASSLLDDPDTQYF TGTGCCAGCAGTCTACTGGACGATCCAGATACGCAGTATTTT many TRBJ2-3 TRBV12-3/TRBV12-4 .
CASSLGTTDTRYF TGTGCCAGCAGCTTGGGGACAACCGATACGCGGTATTTT . TRBJ2-3 TRBV7-9 .
CASGLVPGSEAFF TGTGCTAGTGGTTTGGTACCGGGTTCTGAAGCTTTCTTT many TRBJ1-1 TRBV12-5 .
CASTGTNSPLHF TGTGCCAGCACAGGGACTAATTCACCCCTCCACTTT . TRBJ1-6 TRBV19 .
CASGKTVGGYNEQFF TGTGCCAGCGGAAAGACTGTCGGGGGCTACAATGAGCAGTTCTTC many TRBJ2-1 TRBV11-1 .